The entry below describes one T cell receptor (beta chain). TCRdb reprocessed the RT-PCR reads with MiXCR, giving one entry per CDR3 protein. The table has about a million distinct CDR3 sequences, 18% seen once. This record belongs to a study of patients and donors after allogeneic stem cell transplantation. V was shortened by 0 bases and J by 8 bases, with 19 bases between the two germline ends. This CDR3 comprises 15 residues. Germline CDR1 GTSNPN, CDR2 SVGIG (reference sequence). Source material: blood, either unsorted or a sorted T cell fraction (not recorded which). The J gene is TRBJ1-2, the V gene TRBV30; D is perhaps TRBD1 (5 bases). The receptor comes from a human donor who was either an allogeneic HSCT recipient or a stem cell or donor lymphocyte infusion donor (not recorded which). It is not recorded whose cells these are; they may come from a transplant donor. The CDR3 spells CAWSVTSTLGRGYTF. The DNA for the CDR3 is TGTGCCTGGAGTGTAACGTCAACTTTGGGACGCGGCTACACCTTC.